These 27 T cell receptor beta chains were all obtained from the same sample, sequenced in a study of Tregs in tolerant kidney transplant recipients. Produced via immunoSEQ multiplex PCR; TCRdb's table is partial and in-frame only. The table records about 20,000 clones, around 82% of them present only once. The specimen was Tregs from blood. These receptor sequences come from a human donor in good health.

J is TRBJ2-5 and V is TRBV15; no firm D call. Per germline, CDR1 LNHNV and CDR2 YYDKDF (reference sequence). CDR3 length equals 17 residues. V shed 3 bases and J shed 4 bases, with 21 bases lying between them. The CDR3 nucleotides are TGTGCCACCAGCAGTGATTCGGGTCCTATTTTGGGAGAGACCCAGTACTTC. Its translation is CATSSDSGPILGETQYF.

This chain links TRBV5-1 with TRBJ2-5; 10 positions agree with TRBD2. CDR3 size: 16 residues. From germline, CDR1 is SGHRS and CDR2 YFSETQ. Unmatched junction bases numbered 7, after V lost 1 base and J lost 4 bases. The CDR3 coding sequence is TGCGCCAGCAGCTTGTCTCTAGCGGGAGACCCAGAGACCCAGTACTTC. It codes for CASSLSLAGDPETQYF.

The sample holds one count of this clone. The J gene is TRBJ2-7, the V gene TRBV19; D is unresolved. Trimming removed 4 bases at V and 7 bases at J, with 17 bases between. Germline-derived CDR1 and CDR2 are LNHDA and SQIVND (reference sequence). CDR3 length: 14 residues. The CDR3 bases are TGTGCCAGTAGTACTGGTGGCAGTTATACAGAGCAGTACTTC. It translates to CASSTGGSYTEQYF.

This chain connects TRBV7-8 to TRBJ2-3, with TRBD2 as a possible D gene (5 bases). The CDR3 has 14 amino acids. V was shortened by 2 bases and J by 2 bases, with 8 bases between the two germline ends. Germline assignment: CDR1 SGHVS and CDR2 FQNEAQ. The CDR3 sequence: CASSLTGNTDTQYF. DNA for the CDR3: TGTGCCAGCAGCTTAACCGGGAACACAGATACGCAGTATTTT.

CDR3 amino acids: CASDPRAGREKLFF. The CDR3 nucleotides are TGTGCCAGCGACCCGAGGGCGGGAAGGGAAAAACTGTTTTTT. The chain links TRBV6-6 to TRBJ1-4; D gene ambiguous. Germline CDR1 and CDR2: MNHNY and SVGAGI (reference sequence). The CDR3 spans 14 residues. Between the trimmed V and J ends, which lost 8 bases and 8 bases, there was a span of 18 bases.

This clone appeared once. This chain links TRBV11-1 with TRBJ2-1; 7 bases map to TRBD1. CDR1 SGHAT and CDR2 FQDESV come from the germline V gene (reference sequence). The CDR3 spans 15 residues. The junction had 4 bases not matched to a gene; V was cut back by 5 bases and J by 0 bases. The CDR3 loop is CASSPDRDSYNEQFF. The CDR3 region has the DNA TGTGCCAGCAGCCCCGACAGGGACTCCTACAATGAGCAGTTCTTC.

The genes are TRBV5-4 and TRBJ1-1, with 7 bases fitting TRBD1. Trimming at V came to 4 bases and at J to 3 bases, leaving 6 bases not matched to a gene. Germline CDR1 reads SGHNT; CDR2 reads YYREEE (reference sequence). The CDR3 has 14 amino acids. DNA of the CDR3: TGTGCCAGCAGCCACGCCCAGGGGGACACTGAAGCTTTCTTT. Its protein product is CASSHAQGDTEAFF.

This clone came up a few times. The chain couples TRBV7-9 to TRBJ1-4; D is uncertain. This CDR3 is built from 16 residues. Looked up from germline, CDR1 is SEHNR and CDR2 is FQNEAQ (reference sequence). Trimming cost V 5 bases and J 7 bases, with 20 bases left between them. CDR3 DNA sequence: TGTGCCAGCAGCCCCTCCCCCACAAGGATGGGTGAAAAACTGTTTTTT. Protein product: CASSPSPTRMGEKLFF.

This clone was seen just once. The rearrangement joins TRBV18 to TRBJ1-3; TRBD1 matches 10 bases. The CDR3 consists of 17 residues. Trimming cost V 1 base and J 2 bases; bases outside gene matches: 5. The V gene's germline CDR1 is KGHSH and CDR2 LQKENI. In nucleotides, the CDR3 is TGTGCCAGCTCACCACGCGGGACAGGGGTTACTGGAAACACCATATATTTT. Protein: CASSPRGTGVTGNTIYF.

The CDR3 loop reads CASSSQVGPQHF. For the CDR3, the DNA is TGTGCCAGCAGCTCCCAGGTTGGGCCCCAGCATTTT. J is TRBJ1-5 and V is TRBV21-1; whether TRBD1, the table's D call, matches the DNA was not checked. TRBV21-1 is a documented pseudogene. This CDR3 region has 12 residues.

The chain has TRBV11-2 and TRBJ1-2; tentatively, D is TRBD1 (6 bases). V lost 4 bases, J lost 6 bases, and 18 bases lay in between. Per the germline V gene, CDR1 is SGHAT and CDR2 is FQNNGV. This CDR3 spans 15 amino acids. The CDR3 region has the DNA TGTGCCAGCAGCTCTTGGACAGCTGAAGGAGATGGCTACACCTTC. Residues: CASSSWTAEGDGYTF. Full variable domain (outside the CDR3, taken from reference TRBV11-2 and TRBJ1-2): EAGVAQSPRYKIIEKRQSVAFWCNPISGHATLYWYQQILGQGPKLLIQFQNNGVVDDSQLPKDRFSAERLKGVDSTLKIQPAKLEDSAVYLCASSSWTAEGDGYTFGSGTRLTVV.

This clone was detected a few times. J is TRBJ2-7 and V is TRBV10-2; no reliable D call. Germline V gives CDR1 WSHSY, CDR2 SAAADI. This CDR3 is 12 amino acids long. V lost 6 bases, J lost 4 bases, and 10 bases lay in between. CDR3 residues: CASSPILYEQYF. The CDR3 nucleotides read TGCGCCAGCAGCCCCATCTTGTACGAGCAGTACTTC.

The V gene is TRBV7-8, the J gene TRBJ2-3; D is undetermined. Per the germline V gene, CDR1 is SGHVS and CDR2 is FQNEAQ. The V gene lost 2 bases and the J gene lost 4 bases, with 4 bases spanning the gap. The CDR3 length is 12 residues. DNA of the CDR3: TGTGCCAGCAGCTTATCGCCAGATACGCAGTATTTT. This gives the protein CASSLSPDTQYF.

This rearrangement joins TRBV6-6 to TRBJ1-2, with D perhaps matching TRBD1 (5 bases). CDR1 and CDR2 (germline): MNHNY, SVGAGI (reference sequence). The CDR3 has 13 amino acids. V was clipped by 6 bases and J by 6 bases, with 14 bases between them. CDR3 residues: CASRTARLNGYTF. The CDR3 DNA sequence: TGTGCCAGCAGGACAGCTCGTCTAAATGGCTACACCTTC.

The gene calls are TRBV5-4 and TRBJ1-6, with TRBD1 as a possible D gene (6 bases). Germline CDR1 is SGHNT and CDR2 is YYREEE (reference sequence). This CDR3 comprises 17 residues. The V end lost 2 bases, the J end lost 4 bases, and 16 bases lay between the germline ends. CDR3 protein: CASSFSGAGPYNSPLHF. DNA for the CDR3: TGTGCCAGCAGCTTCTCGGGGGCTGGTCCTTATAATTCACCCCTCCACTTT.

The chain is built from TRBV5-6 and TRBJ1-3; the D is unclear. This CDR3 has 14 residues. V shed 0 bases and J shed 1 base, with 5 bases lying between them. The germline V gene has CDR1 SGHDT and CDR2 YYEEEE. The CDR3 DNA reads as TGTGCCAGCAGCTTGGGAGGATCTGGAAACACCATATATTTT. Translating gives CASSLGGSGNTIYF.

This sequence joins TRBV5-1 and TRBJ1-1; no firm D call. The ends were cut back, 4 bases at V and 8 bases at J, with 9 bases in the middle. Germline V gives CDR1 SGHRS, CDR2 YFSETQ. This CDR3 is built from 11 residues. The CDR3 protein is CASSAGGEAFF. The DNA for the CDR3 is TGCGCCAGCAGCGCAGGCGGAGAAGCTTTCTTT.

The chain joins TRBV5-6 to TRBJ1-4, with 9 bases matching TRBD1. Germline values: CDR1 SGHDT, CDR2 YYEEEE. The CDR3 runs 17 residues. Germline trimming cut 2 bases from V and 11 bases from J; bases unmatched to any gene: 16. Written as DNA, the CDR3 is TGTGCCAGCAGCTTAAATGGCGCCGGGACAGGGACGGAGAAACTGTTTTTT. Its protein product is CASSLNGAGTGTEKLFF.

V gene TRBV10-3 combines with J gene TRBJ1-1; weak D call: TRBD1 (6 bases). Germline V gene sequence: CDR1 ENHRY, CDR2 SYGVKD. V lost 4 bases, J lost 7 bases, and 10 bases lay in between. The CDR3 contains 12 residues. For the CDR3, the DNA is TGTGCCATCAGTGCTCGAGGGGGTGAAGCTTTCTTT. Residues: CAISARGGEAFF.

This chain uses TRBV12-5 with TRBJ2-7; D might be TRBD2 (5 bases). Trimming pared 6 bases from V and 4 bases from J, leaving 10 bases between. CDR1 is LGHNT and CDR2 is FRNRAP in the germline V gene. This CDR3 region has 12 residues. The CDR3 sequence: CASGPVAYEQYF. The CDR3 bases are TGTGCTAGTGGCCCCGTAGCGTACGAGCAGTACTTC.

The genes are TRBV19 and TRBJ1-2, with D hard to call. Trimming removed 5 bases at V and 3 bases at J, with 7 bases between. The CDR3 length is 12 residues. In germline, CDR1 is LNHDA, CDR2 SQIVND (reference sequence). The CDR3 DNA follows: TGTGCCAGTAGTCGCGAAGACTATGGCTACACCTTC. Protein: CASSREDYGYTF.

The chain carries TRBV23-1 and TRBJ2-1; D could derive from TRBD1 or TRBD2 (5 bases each). TRBV23-1 is treated as an ORF (open reading frame) with a function not yet certain. The CDR3 contains 17 residues. Between the trimmed V and J ends, which lost 6 bases and 4 bases, there was a span of 22 bases. The CDR3 DNA reads as TGCGCCAGCAGACGCCTACATCCGGGACCTCGATACAATGAGCAGTTCTTC. Translating gives CASRRLHPGPRYNEQFF.

V is TRBV5-4 and J is TRBJ2-2; 8 bases fit TRBD2. Germline-derived CDR1 and CDR2 are SGHNT and YYREEE (reference sequence). This CDR3 has 16 residues. V was clipped by 3 bases and J by 6 bases; unmatched bases: 10. The CDR3 bases are TGTGCCAGCAGCTCCGGACTAGCCCAGGCATCCGGGGAGCTGTTTTTT. Residues: CASSSGLAQASGELFF.

V gene TRBV11-2 combines with J gene TRBJ2-5; 12 nucleotides match TRBD2. Looked up from germline, CDR1 is SGHAT and CDR2 is FQNNGV. Unmatched junction bases numbered 8, after V lost 5 bases and J lost 7 bases. The CDR3 length is 15 residues. The CDR3 region has the DNA TGTGCCAGCAGCCCACCGACTAGCGGGGGACGGACCCAGTACTTC. This sequence encodes CASSPPTSGGRTQYF. The whole variable domain, remainder taken from reference TRBV11-2 and TRBJ2-5, is EAGVAQSPRYKIIEKRQSVAFWCNPISGHATLYWYQQILGQGPKLLIQFQNNGVVDDSQLPKDRFSAERLKGVDSTLKIQPAKLEDSAVYLCASSPPTSGGRTQYFGPGTRLLVL.

J is TRBJ1-5 and V is TRBV5-8; D unresolved. V was pared by 0 bases and J by 0 bases, with 7 bases between. This CDR3 has 15 residues. CDR1 SGHTS and CDR2 YDEGEE come from the germline V gene. In DNA, the CDR3 is TGTGCCAGCAGCTTGGGGCAGAATAGCAATCAGCCCCAGCATTTT. Its translation: CASSLGQNSNQPQHF.

The chain couples TRBV11-3 to TRBJ2-1, with 10 bases fitting TRBD1. The CDR3 loop spans 15 amino acids. The V gene's germline CDR1 is SGHNT and CDR2 YENEEA. Unmatched junction bases numbered 6, after V lost 3 bases and J lost 7 bases. CDR3 amino acids: CASSFADRGLNEQFF. The CDR3, as DNA: TGTGCCAGCAGCTTTGCTGACAGGGGGCTGAATGAGCAGTTCTTC.

This chain joins TRBV4-2 and TRBJ2-4; no clear D gene. The CDR3 totals 17 residues. Trimming stripped 0 bases from V and 1 base from J, with 13 bases between. Per germline, CDR1 LGHNA and CDR2 YNFKEQ. Here the CDR3 DNA reads TGTGCCAGCAGCCAAGATGCCATAGGTTTTGCCAAAAACATTCAGTACTTC. Its translation is CASSQDAIGFAKNIQYF.